This TCR beta chain was sequenced during a study of patients and donors after allogeneic stem cell transplantation (dated by TCRdb to 2018 to 2021). V and J lose 2 bases and 5 bases, and a span of 9 bases separates them. The CDR3 has 14 amino acids, counting the end cysteine and phenylalanine. Only the CDR3 part of the read is kept: 42 bases, read in frame from the first base. Based on the germline V gene (reference sequence), the CDR1 and CDR2 sequences are MNHEY and SMNVEV. Library creation used RT-PCR. The reads were generated on a NextSeq 550. TCRdb passed the public sequencing reads through fastp at Q25 and MiXCR, retaining productive beta sequences. CDR3 protein sequences are deduplicated, and each keeps its most common genes and DNA. This sample gives roughly 180,000 distinct CDR3 sequences in total; around two fifths of them show up just once. The ten largest clonotypes hold about 35% of the sample.

This clonotype was found a few times. Its antigen specificity is not known. The input lacks base qualities; no much larger clone sits a single base away. The sequence was collected from a human donor who was either an allogeneic HSCT recipient or a stem cell or donor lymphocyte infusion donor (not recorded which). It is not recorded whose cells these are; they may come from a transplant donor. The sequenced sample was blood, either unsorted or a sorted T cell fraction (not recorded which). Recombination joined TRBV27 with TRBJ1-4, with the D gene uncertain. The CDR3 corresponds to CASSLLGGNEKLFF. The DNA reads as follows: TGTGCCAGCAGTTTACTGGGTGGGAATGAAAAACTGTTTTTT.